This TCR beta chain was captured in a study of CD8 T cells in ankylosing spondylitis. Findings and caveats of the study: A subset of motif variants has previously been described in the synovial fluid and blood of reactive arthritis. Made up of fewer than ten highly homologous variants, a TCR beta motif appeared characteristic of ankylosing spondylitis blood. Those disease-linked clones were CD8+; they were also relatively rare in peripheral blood.

This clonotype was seen ten or more times. Its antigen remains unknown. Quantitative molecular-barcoded 5'-RACE generated the TCR beta libraries. TCRdb ran MiXCR on the 5' RACE reads and lists one entry per CDR3 protein. The sample lists roughly 350,000 distinct CDR3 sequences; less than 10% were seen once. This receptor was obtained from a male donor with ankylosing spondylitis. Sample: blood, either unsorted or a sorted T cell fraction (not recorded which).

The CDR3 DNA is TGCAGCGTTGAGGGGACAGAGAACACTGAAGCTTTCTTT. This gives the protein CSVEGTENTEAFF. The chain joins TRBV29-1 to TRBJ1-1; 7 nucleotides match TRBD1. CDR1 is SQVTM and CDR2 is ANQGSEA in the germline V gene. The CDR3 is 13 residues long. The V gene end was trimmed by 3 bases and the J gene end by 1 base; junction bases not matched to a gene: 2.